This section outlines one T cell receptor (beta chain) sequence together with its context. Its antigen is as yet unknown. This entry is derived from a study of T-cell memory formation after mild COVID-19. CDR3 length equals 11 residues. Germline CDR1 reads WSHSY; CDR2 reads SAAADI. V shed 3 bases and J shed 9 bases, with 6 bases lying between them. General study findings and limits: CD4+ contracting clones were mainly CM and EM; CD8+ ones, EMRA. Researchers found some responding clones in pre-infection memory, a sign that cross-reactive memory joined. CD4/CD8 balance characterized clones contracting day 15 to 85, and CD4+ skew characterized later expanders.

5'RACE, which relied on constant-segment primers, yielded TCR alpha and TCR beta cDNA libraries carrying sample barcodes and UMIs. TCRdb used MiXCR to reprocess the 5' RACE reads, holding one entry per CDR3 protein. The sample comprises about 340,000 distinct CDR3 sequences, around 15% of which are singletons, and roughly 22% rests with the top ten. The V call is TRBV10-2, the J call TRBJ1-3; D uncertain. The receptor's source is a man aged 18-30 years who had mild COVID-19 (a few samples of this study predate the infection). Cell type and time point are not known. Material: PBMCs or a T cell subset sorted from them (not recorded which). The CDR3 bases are TGCGCCAGCAGTGAAATGAGCACCATATATTTT. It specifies CASSEMSTIYF.